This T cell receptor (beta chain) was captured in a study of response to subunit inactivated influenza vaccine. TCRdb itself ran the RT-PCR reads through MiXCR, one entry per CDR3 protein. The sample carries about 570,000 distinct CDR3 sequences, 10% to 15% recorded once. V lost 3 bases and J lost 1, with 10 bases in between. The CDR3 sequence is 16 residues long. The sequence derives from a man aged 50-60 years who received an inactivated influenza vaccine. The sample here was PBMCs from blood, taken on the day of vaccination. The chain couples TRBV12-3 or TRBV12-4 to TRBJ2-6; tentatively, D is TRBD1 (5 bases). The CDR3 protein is CASSLGRRSGANVLTF. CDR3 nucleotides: TGTGCCAGCAGTTTGGGGCGGCGATCTGGGGCCAACGTCCTGACTTTC.